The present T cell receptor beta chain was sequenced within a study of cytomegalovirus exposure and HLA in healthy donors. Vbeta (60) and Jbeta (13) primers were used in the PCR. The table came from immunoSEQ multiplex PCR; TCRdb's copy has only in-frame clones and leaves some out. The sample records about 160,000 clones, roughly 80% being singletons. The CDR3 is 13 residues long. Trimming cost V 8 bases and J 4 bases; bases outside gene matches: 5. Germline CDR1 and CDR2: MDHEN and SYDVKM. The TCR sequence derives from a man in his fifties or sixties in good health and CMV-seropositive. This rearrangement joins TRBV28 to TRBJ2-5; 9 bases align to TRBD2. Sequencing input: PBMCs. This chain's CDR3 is CASHLAGRETQYF. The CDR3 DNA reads TGTGCCAGCCATCTAGCGGGAAGAGAGACCCAGTACTTC.